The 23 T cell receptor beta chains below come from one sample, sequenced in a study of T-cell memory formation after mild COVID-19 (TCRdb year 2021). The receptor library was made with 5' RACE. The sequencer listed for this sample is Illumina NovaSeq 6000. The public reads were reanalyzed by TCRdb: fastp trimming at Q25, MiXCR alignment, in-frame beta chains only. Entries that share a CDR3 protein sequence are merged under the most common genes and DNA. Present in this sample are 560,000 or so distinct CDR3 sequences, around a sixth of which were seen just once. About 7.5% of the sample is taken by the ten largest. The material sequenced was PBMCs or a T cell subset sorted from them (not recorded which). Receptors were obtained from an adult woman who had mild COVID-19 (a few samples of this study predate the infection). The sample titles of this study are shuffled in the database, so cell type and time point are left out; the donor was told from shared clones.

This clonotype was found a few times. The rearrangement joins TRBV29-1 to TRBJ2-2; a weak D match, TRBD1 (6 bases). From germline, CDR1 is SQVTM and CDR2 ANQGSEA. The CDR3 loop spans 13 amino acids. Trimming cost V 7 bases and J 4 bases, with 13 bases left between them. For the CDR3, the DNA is TGCAGCGCCGGACAGAGGACCACCGGGGAGCTGTTTTTT. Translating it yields CSAGQRTTGELFF.

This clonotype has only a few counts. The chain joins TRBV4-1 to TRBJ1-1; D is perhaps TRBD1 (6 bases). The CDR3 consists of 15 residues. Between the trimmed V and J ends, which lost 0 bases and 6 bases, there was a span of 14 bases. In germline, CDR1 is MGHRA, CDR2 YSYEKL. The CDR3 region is CASSQDGGGRAEAFF. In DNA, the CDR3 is TGCGCCAGCAGCCAAGATGGCGGGGGGCGGGCTGAAGCTTTCTTT.

The CDR3 sequence: CATGAGGLTDTQYF. The DNA of the CDR3 is TGTGCCACAGGAGCAGGGGGGCTCACAGATACGCAGTATTTT. The rearrangement joins TRBV24-1 to TRBJ2-3, with TRBD1 as a possible D gene (7 bases). This CDR3 is built from 14 residues. V shed 10 bases and J shed 2 bases, with 15 bases lying between them. CDR1 and CDR2 (germline): KGHDR, SFDVKD.

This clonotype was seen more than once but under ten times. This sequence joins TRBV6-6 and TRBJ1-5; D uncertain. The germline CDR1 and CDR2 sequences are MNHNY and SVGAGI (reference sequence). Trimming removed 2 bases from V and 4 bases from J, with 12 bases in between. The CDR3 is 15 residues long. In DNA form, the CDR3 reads TGTGCCAGCAGTTACATGCAGGACCAGAATCAGCCCCAGCATTTT. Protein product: CASSYMQDQNQPQHF.

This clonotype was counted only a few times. Written as DNA, the CDR3 is TGTGCCAGCAGCCGCATTGATGTGGGGACTGAAGCTTTCTTT. Its translation is CASSRIDVGTEAFF. This chain uses TRBV7-8 with TRBJ1-1; D unclear. The germline CDR1 and CDR2 sequences are SGHVS and FQNEAQ. CDR3 length: 14 amino acids. V lost 5 bases to trimming and J lost 5 bases, with 15 bases between them.

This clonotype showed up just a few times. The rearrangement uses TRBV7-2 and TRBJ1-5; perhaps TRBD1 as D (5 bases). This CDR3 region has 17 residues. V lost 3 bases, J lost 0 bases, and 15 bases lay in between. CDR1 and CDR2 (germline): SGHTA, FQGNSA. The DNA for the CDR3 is TGTGCCAGCAGCTTCCGTGGGGGGGACCTTAGCAATCAGCCCCAGCATTTT. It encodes CASSFRGGDLSNQPQHF.

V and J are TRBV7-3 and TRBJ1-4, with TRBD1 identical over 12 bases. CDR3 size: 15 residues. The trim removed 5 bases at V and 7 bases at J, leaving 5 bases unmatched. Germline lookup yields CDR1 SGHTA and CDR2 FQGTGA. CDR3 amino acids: CASSTGTGGSEKLFF. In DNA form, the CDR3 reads TGTGCCAGCAGCACTGGGACAGGGGGCAGTGAAAAACTGTTTTTT.

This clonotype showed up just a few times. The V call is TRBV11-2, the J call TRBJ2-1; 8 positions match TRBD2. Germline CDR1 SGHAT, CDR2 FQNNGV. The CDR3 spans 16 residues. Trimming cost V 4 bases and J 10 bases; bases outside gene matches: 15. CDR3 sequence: CASSSSFAGGRKEQFF. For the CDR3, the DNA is TGTGCCAGCAGCTCTTCGTTTGCGGGAGGCCGAAAAGAGCAGTTCTTC.

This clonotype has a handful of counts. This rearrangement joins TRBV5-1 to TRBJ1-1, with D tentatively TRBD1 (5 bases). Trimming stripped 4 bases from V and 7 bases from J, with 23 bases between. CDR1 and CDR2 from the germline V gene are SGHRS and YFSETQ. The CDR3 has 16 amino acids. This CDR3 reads CASSRDGPPLRVEAFF. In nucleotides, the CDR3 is TGCGCCAGCAGCCGGGACGGCCCCCCCCTAAGGGTTGAAGCTTTCTTT.

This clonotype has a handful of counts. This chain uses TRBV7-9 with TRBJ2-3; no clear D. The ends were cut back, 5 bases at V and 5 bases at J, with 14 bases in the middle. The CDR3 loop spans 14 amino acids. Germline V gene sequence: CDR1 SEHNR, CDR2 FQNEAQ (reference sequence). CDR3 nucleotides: TGTGCCAGCAGCCCCCAGGAGACGGTAGATACGCAGTATTTT. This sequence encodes CASSPQETVDTQYF.

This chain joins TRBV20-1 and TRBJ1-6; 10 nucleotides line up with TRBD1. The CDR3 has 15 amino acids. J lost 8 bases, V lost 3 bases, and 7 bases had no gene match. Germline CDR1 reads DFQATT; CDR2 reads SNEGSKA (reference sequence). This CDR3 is CSARLRDRGHSPLHF. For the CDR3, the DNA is TGCAGTGCTAGGCTCCGGGACAGGGGACATTCACCCCTCCACTTT.

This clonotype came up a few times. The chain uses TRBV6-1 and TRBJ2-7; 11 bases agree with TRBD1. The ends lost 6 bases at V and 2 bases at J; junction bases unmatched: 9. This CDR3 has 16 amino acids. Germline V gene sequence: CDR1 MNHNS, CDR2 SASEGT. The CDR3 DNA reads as TGTGCCAGCAGCAGGGACAGGGGGGGAAGTCCCTACGAGCAGTACTTC. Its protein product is CASSRDRGGSPYEQYF.

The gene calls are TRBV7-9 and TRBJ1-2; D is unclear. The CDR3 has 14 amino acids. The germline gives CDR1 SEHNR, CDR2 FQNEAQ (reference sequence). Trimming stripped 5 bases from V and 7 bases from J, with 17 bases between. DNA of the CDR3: TGTGCCAGCAGCCCTACAGTACGAGCCGGTGGCTACACCTTC. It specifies CASSPTVRAGGYTF.

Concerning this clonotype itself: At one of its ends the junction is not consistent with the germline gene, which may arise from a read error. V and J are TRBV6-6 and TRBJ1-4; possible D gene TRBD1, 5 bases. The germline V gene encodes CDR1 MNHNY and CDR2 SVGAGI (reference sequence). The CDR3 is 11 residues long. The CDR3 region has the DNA TGTGCCAGCAGTTACTCGGACATCCCGATATTT. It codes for CASSYSDIPIF.

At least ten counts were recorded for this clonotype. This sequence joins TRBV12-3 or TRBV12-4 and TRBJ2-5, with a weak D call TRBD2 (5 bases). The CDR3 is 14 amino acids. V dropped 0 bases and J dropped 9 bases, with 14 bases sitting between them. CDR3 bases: TGTGCCAGCAGTTTAGCTCGGTACCGGGAACCCCAGTACTTC. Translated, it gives CASSLARYREPQYF.

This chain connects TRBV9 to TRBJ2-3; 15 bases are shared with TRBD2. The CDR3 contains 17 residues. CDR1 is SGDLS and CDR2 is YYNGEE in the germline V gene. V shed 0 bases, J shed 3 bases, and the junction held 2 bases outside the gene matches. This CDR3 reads CASSVVGLAGGTDTQYF. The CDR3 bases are TGTGCCAGCAGCGTAGTAGGACTAGCGGGGGGGACAGATACGCAGTATTTT.

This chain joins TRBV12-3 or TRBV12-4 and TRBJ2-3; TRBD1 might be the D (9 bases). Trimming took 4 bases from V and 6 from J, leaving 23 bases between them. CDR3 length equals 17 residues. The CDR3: CASSSYQRGTGTDTQYF. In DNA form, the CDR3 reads TGTGCCAGCAGTTCATACCAGCGGGGGACAGGGACCGATACGCAGTATTTT.

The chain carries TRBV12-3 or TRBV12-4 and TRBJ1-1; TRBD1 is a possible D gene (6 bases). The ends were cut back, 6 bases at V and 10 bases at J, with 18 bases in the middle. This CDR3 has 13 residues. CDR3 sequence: CASRQGLVRLAFF. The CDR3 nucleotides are TGTGCCAGCAGACAGGGCCTCGTACGGCTAGCTTTCTTT.

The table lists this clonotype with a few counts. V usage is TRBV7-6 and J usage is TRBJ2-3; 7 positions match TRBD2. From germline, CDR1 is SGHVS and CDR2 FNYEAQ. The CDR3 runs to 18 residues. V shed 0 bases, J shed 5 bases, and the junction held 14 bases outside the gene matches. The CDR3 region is CASSLAPAVAGVRDTQYF. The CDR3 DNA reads TGTGCCAGCAGCTTAGCGCCGGCGGTTGCGGGAGTACGAGATACGCAGTATTTT. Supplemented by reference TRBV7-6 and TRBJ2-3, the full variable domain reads GAGVSQSPRYKVTKRGQDVALRCDPISGHVSLYWYRQALGQGPEFLTYFNYEAQQDKSGLPNDRFSAERPEGSISTLTIQRTEQRDSAMYRCASSLAPAVAGVRDTQYFGPGTRLTVL.

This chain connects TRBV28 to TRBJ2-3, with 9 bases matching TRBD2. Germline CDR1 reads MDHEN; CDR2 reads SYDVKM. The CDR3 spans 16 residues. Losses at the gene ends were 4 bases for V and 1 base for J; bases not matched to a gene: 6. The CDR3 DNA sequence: TGTGCCAGCAGTTCGGGGACTAGCTTCGGCACAGATACGCAGTATTTT. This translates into CASSSGTSFGTDTQYF.

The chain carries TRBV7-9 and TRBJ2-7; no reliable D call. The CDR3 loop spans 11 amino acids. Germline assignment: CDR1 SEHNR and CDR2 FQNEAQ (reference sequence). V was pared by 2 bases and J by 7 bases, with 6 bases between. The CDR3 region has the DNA TGTGCCAGCAGCTTAATGGGGGAGCAGTACTTC. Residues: CASSLMGEQYF.

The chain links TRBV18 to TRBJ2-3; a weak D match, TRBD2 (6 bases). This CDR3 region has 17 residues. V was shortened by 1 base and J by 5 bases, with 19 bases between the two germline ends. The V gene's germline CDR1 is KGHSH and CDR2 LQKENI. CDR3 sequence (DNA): TGTGCCAGCTCACCACGGACCGGGAGCGATGGTAGAGATACGCAGTATTTT. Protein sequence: CASSPRTGSDGRDTQYF.

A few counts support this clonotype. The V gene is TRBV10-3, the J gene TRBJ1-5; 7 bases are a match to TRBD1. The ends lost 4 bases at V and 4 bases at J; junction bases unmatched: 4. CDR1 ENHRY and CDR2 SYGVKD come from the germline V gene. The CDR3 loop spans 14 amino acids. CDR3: CAISGGQRNQPQHF. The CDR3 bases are TGTGCCATCAGTGGGGGACAGAGAAATCAGCCCCAGCATTTT.